This T cell receptor beta chain was observed in a study of cytomegalovirus exposure and HLA in healthy donors. This clone turned up a few times. The PCR used 60 Vbeta and 13 Jbeta primers. Measured with immunoSEQ multiplex PCR; TCRdb has only the in-frame clones, and not every one. The sample holds around 130,000 clones, approximately 80% seen once. Looked up from germline, CDR1 is SGHVS and CDR2 is FNYEAQ. The CDR3 is 14 amino acids. The V segment lost 4 bases and the J segment 5 bases; nucleotides outside the gene matches: 5. Sequenced sample: PBMCs. This chain joins TRBV7-6 and TRBJ1-1; 9 bases are a match to TRBD1. This clonotype was sampled from a woman aged 40 to 50 in good health and CMV-seropositive. The CDR3 DNA is TGTGCCAGCAGCTCAACAGGGGGCGAGACTGAAGCTTTCTTT. Translated: CASSSTGGETEAFF. The full variable domain, with the rest looked up from reference TRBV7-6 and TRBJ1-1, is GAGVSQSPRYKVTKRGQDVALRCDPISGHVSLYWYRQALGQGPEFLTYFNYEAQQDKSGLPNDRFSAERPEGSISTLTIQRTEQRDSAMYRCASSSTGGETEAFFGQGTRLTVV.